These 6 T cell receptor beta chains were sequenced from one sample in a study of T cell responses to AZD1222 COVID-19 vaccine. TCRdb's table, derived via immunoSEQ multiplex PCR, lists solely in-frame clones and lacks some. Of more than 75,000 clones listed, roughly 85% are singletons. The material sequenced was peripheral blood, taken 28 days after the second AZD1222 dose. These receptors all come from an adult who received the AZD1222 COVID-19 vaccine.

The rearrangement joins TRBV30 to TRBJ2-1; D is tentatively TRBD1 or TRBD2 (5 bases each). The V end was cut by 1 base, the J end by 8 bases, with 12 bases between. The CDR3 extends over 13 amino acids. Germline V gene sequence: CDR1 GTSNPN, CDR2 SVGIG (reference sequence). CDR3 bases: TGTGCCTGGAGTGGGGGGAGTGGGGATGAGCAGTTCTTC. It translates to CAWSGGSGDEQFF.

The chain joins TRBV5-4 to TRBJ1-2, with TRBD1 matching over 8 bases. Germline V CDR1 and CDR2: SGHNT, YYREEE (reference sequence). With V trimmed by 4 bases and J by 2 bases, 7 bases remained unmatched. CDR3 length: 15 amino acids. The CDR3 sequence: CASSPRTGRNYGYTF. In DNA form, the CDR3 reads TGTGCCAGCAGCCCCCGGACAGGGAGAAACTATGGCTACACCTTC.

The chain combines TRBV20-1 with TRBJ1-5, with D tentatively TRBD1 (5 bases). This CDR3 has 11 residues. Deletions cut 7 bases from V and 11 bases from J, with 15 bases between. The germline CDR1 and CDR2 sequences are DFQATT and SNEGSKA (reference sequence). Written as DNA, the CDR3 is TGCAGTGGGATCCGAGGCAGGGCCCAGCATTTT. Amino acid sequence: CSGIRGRAQHF.

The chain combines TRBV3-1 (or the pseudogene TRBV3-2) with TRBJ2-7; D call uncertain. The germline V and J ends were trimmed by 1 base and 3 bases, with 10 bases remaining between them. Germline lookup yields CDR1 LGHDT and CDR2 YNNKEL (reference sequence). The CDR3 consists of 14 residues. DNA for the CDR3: TGTGCCAGCAGCCAAGGGAACTTTTACTACGAGCAGTACTTC. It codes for CASSQGNFYYEQYF.

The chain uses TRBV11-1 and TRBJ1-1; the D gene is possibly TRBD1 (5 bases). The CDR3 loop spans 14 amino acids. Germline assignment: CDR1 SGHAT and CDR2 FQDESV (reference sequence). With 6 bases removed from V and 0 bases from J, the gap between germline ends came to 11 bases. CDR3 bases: TGTGCCAGCAGTGGGGGGTCCATGAACACTGAAGCTTTCTTT. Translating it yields CASSGGSMNTEAFF.

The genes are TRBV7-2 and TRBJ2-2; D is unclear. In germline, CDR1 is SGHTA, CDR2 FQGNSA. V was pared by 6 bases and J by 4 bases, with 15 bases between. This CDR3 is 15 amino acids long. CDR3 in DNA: TGTGCCAGCAGGGCAGTTTTTGGCGGCACCGGGGAGCTGTTTTTT. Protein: CASRAVFGGTGELFF.